This passage covers 11 T cell receptor beta chains from one sample sequenced in a study of CD8+ T cells in alopecia areata. Reverse transcribed after extraction, RNA yielded cDNA as the sequencing template. The data were produced by immunoSEQ multiplex PCR, yet TCRdb's version contains in-frame clones alone and is incomplete. This table has approximately 150,000 clones, 50% to 65% appearing once. The sample's treatment: oral pan-JAK inhibitor, 5-10 mg twice daily. The sequenced sample was CD4+ T cells sorted from blood, obtained at week 24, from a patient treated with tofacitinib. These receptors all come from a human donor with alopecia areata.

The table lists this clone with a few counts. The chain couples TRBV30 to TRBJ2-7; maybe TRBD1 (5 bases). This CDR3 has 13 amino acids. Germline CDR1 and CDR2: GTSNPN and SVGIG (reference sequence). Trimming pared 3 bases from V and 1 base from J, leaving 10 bases between. CDR3 amino acids: CAWRSQGSYEQYF. The CDR3 nucleotides are TGTGCCTGGAGATCTCAGGGATCCTACGAGCAGTACTTC.

The V call is TRBV30, the J call TRBJ2-2; perhaps TRBD1 as D (5 bases). The CDR3 contains 15 residues. The germline V gene has CDR1 GTSNPN and CDR2 SVGIG (reference sequence). Trimming removed 1 base at V and 5 bases at J, with 14 bases between. Here the CDR3 DNA reads TGTGCCTGGAGTGGGGCAGGGCTTGGGACCGGGGAGCTGTTTTTT. Encoded protein: CAWSGAGLGTGELFF.

This rearrangement joins TRBV6-6 to TRBJ1-2; D ambiguous. Trimming stripped 0 bases from V and 6 bases from J, with 14 bases between. Germline V gives CDR1 MNHNY, CDR2 SVGAGI (reference sequence). This CDR3 region has 15 residues. For the CDR3, the DNA is TGTGCCAGCAGTTACTCTAGGGCAGGTCAAGATGGCTACACCTTC. It yields the protein CASSYSRAGQDGYTF.

The sample holds a few counts of this clone. V usage is TRBV4-2 and J usage is TRBJ2-7; 8 bases are shared with TRBD2. The CDR3 totals 14 residues. Trimming removed 5 bases from V and 5 bases from J; junction bases left unmatched: 8. CDR1 LGHNA and CDR2 YNFKEQ come from the germline V gene. CDR3: CASSERGLVDEQYF. The CDR3 nucleotides are TGTGCCAGCAGCGAGCGGGGGCTCGTGGACGAGCAGTACTTC.

The CDR3 DNA follows: TGTGCCTGGACGACGGGGGCGGGGGATACGCAGTATTTT. This encodes CAWTTGAGDTQYF. The gene calls are TRBV30 and TRBJ2-3; D tentatively reads TRBD1 or TRBD2 (6 bases each). V gave up 4 bases and J gave up 6 bases, with 14 bases separating them. The germline V gene has CDR1 GTSNPN and CDR2 SVGIG (reference sequence). CDR3 length: 13 residues.

This clone occurred a few times. The chain joins TRBV29-1 to TRBJ2-7; D possibly uses TRBD1 or TRBD2 (5 bases each). With 4 bases removed from V and 0 bases from J, the gap between germline ends came to 13 bases. The CDR3 is made up of 14 amino acids. Germline V gives CDR1 SQVTM, CDR2 ANQGSEA. CDR3 residues: CSVGFRESSYEQYF. Here the CDR3 DNA reads TGCAGCGTTGGGTTCAGGGAGAGCTCCTACGAGCAGTACTTC.

This clone came up a few times. V and J are TRBV29-1 and TRBJ1-1, with a tentative D call TRBD1 (5 bases). CDR3 size: 13 residues. Germline-derived CDR1 and CDR2 are SQVTM and ANQGSEA. V gave up 7 bases and J gave up 1 base, with 13 bases separating them. This CDR3 is CSAQDTPNTEAFF. CDR3 DNA: TGCAGCGCCCAGGACACACCGAACACTGAAGCTTTCTTT.

The rearrangement uses TRBV29-1 and TRBJ1-1; D gene unclear. Germline V lookup: CDR1 SQVTM, CDR2 ANQGSEA. The CDR3 consists of 12 residues. V lost 5 bases and J 0 bases, leaving 7 bases between the germline ends. CDR3 residues: CSVWELNTEAFF. Here the CDR3 DNA reads TGCAGCGTTTGGGAGCTGAACACTGAAGCTTTCTTT.

This clone was found many times. The chain recombines TRBV5-1 with TRBJ1-2; 7 positions match TRBD1. The CDR3 is made up of 13 amino acids. J lost 7 bases, V lost 0 bases, and 3 bases had no gene match. The germline V gene has CDR1 SGHRS and CDR2 YFSETQ. The CDR3 region is CASSLDRGFGYTF. In DNA, the CDR3 is TGCGCCAGCAGCTTGGACAGGGGCTTTGGCTACACCTTC.

This clone was observed at least ten times. The rearrangement links TRBV7-6 to TRBJ2-1; TRBD1 or TRBD2 may be the D gene (5 bases each). Trimming took 5 bases from V and 7 from J, leaving 12 bases between them. CDR1 SGHVS and CDR2 FNYEAQ come from the germline V gene. The CDR3 loop spans 13 amino acids. Written as DNA, the CDR3 is TGTGCCAGCAGCCTCTGGGACGGGAATGAGCAGTTCTTC. Protein product: CASSLWDGNEQFF.

The gene calls are TRBV11-2 and TRBJ2-1; 9 nucleotides align to TRBD2. The V segment lost 2 bases and the J segment 9 bases; nucleotides outside the gene matches: 8. The CDR3 contains 15 residues. Germline loops: CDR1 SGHAT, CDR2 FQNNGV. The CDR3 region is CASSLRRGGAGEQFF. The CDR3 DNA sequence: TGTGCCAGCAGCTTACGGCGCGGGGGGGCAGGTGAGCAGTTCTTC.